This T cell receptor (beta chain) was captured by sequencing in a study of CD8+CD57+ T cells in acquired aplastic anemia. V lost 7 bases and J lost 6, with 13 bases in between. The germline V gene encodes CDR1 SGHTA and CDR2 FQGTGA. The CDR3 sequence is 12 residues long. CDR3 and TCR beta VDJ profiling relied on genomic DNA as the template. Via MiXCR, TCRdb re-called the reads, giving one row per CDR3 protein. The sample includes some 180,000 distinct CDR3 sequences, 46% of them seen just once. This clonotype was sampled from a human donor in good health. The specimen sequenced was sorted CD4+, CD8+, or CD8+CD57+ T cells (not recorded which) from PBMCs. The rearrangement joins TRBV7-3 to TRBJ2-7; D ambiguous. The CDR3 region is CASTLVVGEQYF. CDR3 DNA: TGTGCCAGCACGCTAGTCGTCGGCGAGCAGTACTTC. The full variable domain, with the rest looked up from reference TRBV7-3 and TRBJ2-7, is GAGVSQTPSNKVTEKGKYVELRCDPISGHTALYWYRQSLGQGPEFLIYFQGTGAADDSGLPNDRFFAVRPEGSVSTLKIQRTERGDSAVYLCASTLVVGEQYFGPGTRLTVT.